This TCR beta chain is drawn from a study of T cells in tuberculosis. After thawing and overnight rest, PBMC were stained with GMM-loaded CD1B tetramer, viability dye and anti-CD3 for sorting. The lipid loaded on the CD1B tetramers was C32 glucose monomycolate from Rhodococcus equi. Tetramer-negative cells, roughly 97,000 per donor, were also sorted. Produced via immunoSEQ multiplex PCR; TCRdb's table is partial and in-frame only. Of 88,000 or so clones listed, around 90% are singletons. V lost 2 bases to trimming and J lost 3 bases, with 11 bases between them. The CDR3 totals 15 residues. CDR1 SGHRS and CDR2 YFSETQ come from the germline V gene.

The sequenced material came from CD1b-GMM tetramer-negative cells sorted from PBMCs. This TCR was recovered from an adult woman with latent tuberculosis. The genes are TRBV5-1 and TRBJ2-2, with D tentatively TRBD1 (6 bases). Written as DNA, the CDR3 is TGCGCCAGCAGCTTACAGGGTCAGGACACCGGGGAGCTGTTTTTT. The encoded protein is CASSLQGQDTGELFF.